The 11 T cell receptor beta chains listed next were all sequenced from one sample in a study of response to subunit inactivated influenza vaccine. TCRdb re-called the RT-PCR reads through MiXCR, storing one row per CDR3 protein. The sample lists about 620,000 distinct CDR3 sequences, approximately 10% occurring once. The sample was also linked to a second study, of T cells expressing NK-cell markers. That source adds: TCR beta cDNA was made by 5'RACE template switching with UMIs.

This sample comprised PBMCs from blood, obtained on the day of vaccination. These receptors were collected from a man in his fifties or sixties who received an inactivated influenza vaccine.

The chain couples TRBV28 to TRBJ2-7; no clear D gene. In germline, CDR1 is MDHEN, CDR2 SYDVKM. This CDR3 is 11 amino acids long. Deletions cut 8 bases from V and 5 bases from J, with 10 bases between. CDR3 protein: CASVMAHEQYF. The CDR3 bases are TGTGCCAGCGTCATGGCCCACGAGCAGTACTTC. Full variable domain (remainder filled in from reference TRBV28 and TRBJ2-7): DVKVTQSSRYLVKRTGEKVFLECVQDMDHENMFWYRQDPGLGLRLIYFSYDVKMKEKGDIPEGYSVSREKKERFSLILESASTNQTSMYLCASVMAHEQYFGPGTRLTVT.

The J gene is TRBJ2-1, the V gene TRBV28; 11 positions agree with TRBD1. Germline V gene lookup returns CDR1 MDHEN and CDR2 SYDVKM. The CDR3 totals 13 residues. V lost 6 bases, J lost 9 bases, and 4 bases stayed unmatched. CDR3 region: CASRGGQGGEQFF. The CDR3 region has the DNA TGTGCCAGCAGGGGGGGACAGGGGGGTGAGCAGTTCTTC.

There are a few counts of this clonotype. CDR3 in amino acids: CASSQRQARNSPLHF. CDR3 bases: TGCGCCAGCAGCCAGCGACAGGCCCGTAATTCACCCCTCCACTTT. This chain uses TRBV4-1 with TRBJ1-6; tentative D call: TRBD1 (6 bases). This CDR3 is 15 amino acids long. Germline V gene data show CDR1 as MGHRA and CDR2 as YSYEKL. The V end was cut by 3 bases, the J end by 6 bases, with 12 bases between.

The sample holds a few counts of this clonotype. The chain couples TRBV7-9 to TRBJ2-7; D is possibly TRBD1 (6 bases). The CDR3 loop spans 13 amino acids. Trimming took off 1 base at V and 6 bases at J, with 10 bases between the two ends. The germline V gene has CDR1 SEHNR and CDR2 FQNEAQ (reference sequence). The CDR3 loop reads CASSLDVRGEQYF. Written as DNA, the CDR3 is TGTGCCAGCAGCTTAGATGTCAGGGGCGAGCAGTACTTC.

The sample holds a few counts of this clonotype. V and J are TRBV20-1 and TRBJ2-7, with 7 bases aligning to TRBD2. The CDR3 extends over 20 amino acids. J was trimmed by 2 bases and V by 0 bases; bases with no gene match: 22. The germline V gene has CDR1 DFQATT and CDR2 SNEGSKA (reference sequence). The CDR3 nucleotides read TGCAGTGCTAGAGATTCAGACGGGGGGAGGCACCCCCCCTCTCCCTACGAGCAGTACTTC. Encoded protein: CSARDSDGGRHPPSPYEQYF.

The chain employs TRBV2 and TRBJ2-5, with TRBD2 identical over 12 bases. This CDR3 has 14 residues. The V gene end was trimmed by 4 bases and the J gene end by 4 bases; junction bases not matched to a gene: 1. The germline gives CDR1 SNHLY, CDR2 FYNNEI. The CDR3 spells CASSGLAGVETQYF. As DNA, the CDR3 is TGTGCCAGCAGTGGACTAGCGGGGGTAGAGACCCAGTACTTC.

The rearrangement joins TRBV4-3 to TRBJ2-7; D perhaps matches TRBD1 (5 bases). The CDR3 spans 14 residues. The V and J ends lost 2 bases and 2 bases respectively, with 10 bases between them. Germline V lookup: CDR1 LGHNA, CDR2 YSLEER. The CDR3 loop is CASSQWIGAYEQYF. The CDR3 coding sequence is TGCGCCAGCAGCCAATGGATAGGGGCCTACGAGCAGTACTTC.

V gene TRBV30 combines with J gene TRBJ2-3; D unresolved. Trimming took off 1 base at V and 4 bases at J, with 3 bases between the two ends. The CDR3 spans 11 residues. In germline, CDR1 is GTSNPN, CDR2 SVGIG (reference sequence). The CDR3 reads CAWSAPDTQYF. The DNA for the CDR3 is TGTGCCTGGAGTGCTCCAGATACGCAGTATTTT. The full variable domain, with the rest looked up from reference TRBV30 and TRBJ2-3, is SQTIHQWPATLVQPVGSPLSLECTVEGTSNPNLYWYRQAAGRGLQLLFYSVGIGQISSEVPQNLSASRPQDRQFILSSKKLLLSDSGFYLCAWSAPDTQYFGPGTRLTVL.

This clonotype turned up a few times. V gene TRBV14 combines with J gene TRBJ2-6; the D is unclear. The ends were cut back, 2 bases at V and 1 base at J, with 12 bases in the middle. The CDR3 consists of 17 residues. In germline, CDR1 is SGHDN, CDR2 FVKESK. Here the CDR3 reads CASSQWSLLSGANVLTF. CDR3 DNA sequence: TGTGCCAGCAGCCAATGGTCCTTGCTTTCTGGGGCCAACGTCCTGACTTTC.

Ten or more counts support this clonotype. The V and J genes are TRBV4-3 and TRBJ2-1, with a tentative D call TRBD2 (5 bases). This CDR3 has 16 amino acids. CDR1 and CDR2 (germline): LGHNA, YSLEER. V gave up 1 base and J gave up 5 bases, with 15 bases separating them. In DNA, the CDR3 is TGCGCCAGCAGCCAAGTCAGAGCGGTAGGAAACAATGAGCAGTTCTTC. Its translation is CASSQVRAVGNNEQFF.

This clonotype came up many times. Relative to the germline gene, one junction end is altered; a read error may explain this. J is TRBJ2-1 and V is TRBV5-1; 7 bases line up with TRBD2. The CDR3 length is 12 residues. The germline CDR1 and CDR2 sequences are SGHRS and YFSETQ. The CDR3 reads CASSRTSHEQFF. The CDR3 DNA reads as TGTGCCAGCAGTCGGACTAGTCATGAGCAGTTCTTC.